These T cell receptor beta chains were read from a single sample in a study of long-term antiretroviral therapy in people with HIV. Here immunoSEQ multiplex PCR was the method, and the copy in TCRdb shows in-frame clones only, minus some. The sample records 30,000 to 40,000 clones, more than 75% being singletons. This material consisted of unsorted PBMCs, taken 1.9 years after starting antiretroviral therapy. These receptors all come from a man between 18 and 29 years old with HIV. Both conserved end residues are part of each CDR3.

TRBV7-9,CASSRVGGYTF
TRBV11-2,CASSATTDTQYF
TRBV5-1,CASSVTGTENGYTF
TRBV10-3,CAITSETDSPLHF
TRBV29-1,CSVGRQGSTGNTIYF
TRBV18,CASSPPGLSYGYTF
TRBV27,CASSWNRESGNTIYF
TRBV29-1,CSLKPGQLDSTEAFF
TRBV6-1,CASSEEGTGYNEQFF
TRBV7-9,CASSPPTGSYEQYF
TRBV5-4,CASSLGTGYEQYF
TRBV4-1,CASSHRGQGSTEAFF
TRBV2,CASGPPGYNQPQHF
TRBV13,CASSSRVAGARKYF
TRBV2,CASSWVSEAFF
TRBV7-9,CASSWRGDGEKLFF
TRBV28,CASSRGMGYGYTF
TRBV30,CAWSEGSEAPLHF
TRBV19,CASTFNPGQGISGNTIYF